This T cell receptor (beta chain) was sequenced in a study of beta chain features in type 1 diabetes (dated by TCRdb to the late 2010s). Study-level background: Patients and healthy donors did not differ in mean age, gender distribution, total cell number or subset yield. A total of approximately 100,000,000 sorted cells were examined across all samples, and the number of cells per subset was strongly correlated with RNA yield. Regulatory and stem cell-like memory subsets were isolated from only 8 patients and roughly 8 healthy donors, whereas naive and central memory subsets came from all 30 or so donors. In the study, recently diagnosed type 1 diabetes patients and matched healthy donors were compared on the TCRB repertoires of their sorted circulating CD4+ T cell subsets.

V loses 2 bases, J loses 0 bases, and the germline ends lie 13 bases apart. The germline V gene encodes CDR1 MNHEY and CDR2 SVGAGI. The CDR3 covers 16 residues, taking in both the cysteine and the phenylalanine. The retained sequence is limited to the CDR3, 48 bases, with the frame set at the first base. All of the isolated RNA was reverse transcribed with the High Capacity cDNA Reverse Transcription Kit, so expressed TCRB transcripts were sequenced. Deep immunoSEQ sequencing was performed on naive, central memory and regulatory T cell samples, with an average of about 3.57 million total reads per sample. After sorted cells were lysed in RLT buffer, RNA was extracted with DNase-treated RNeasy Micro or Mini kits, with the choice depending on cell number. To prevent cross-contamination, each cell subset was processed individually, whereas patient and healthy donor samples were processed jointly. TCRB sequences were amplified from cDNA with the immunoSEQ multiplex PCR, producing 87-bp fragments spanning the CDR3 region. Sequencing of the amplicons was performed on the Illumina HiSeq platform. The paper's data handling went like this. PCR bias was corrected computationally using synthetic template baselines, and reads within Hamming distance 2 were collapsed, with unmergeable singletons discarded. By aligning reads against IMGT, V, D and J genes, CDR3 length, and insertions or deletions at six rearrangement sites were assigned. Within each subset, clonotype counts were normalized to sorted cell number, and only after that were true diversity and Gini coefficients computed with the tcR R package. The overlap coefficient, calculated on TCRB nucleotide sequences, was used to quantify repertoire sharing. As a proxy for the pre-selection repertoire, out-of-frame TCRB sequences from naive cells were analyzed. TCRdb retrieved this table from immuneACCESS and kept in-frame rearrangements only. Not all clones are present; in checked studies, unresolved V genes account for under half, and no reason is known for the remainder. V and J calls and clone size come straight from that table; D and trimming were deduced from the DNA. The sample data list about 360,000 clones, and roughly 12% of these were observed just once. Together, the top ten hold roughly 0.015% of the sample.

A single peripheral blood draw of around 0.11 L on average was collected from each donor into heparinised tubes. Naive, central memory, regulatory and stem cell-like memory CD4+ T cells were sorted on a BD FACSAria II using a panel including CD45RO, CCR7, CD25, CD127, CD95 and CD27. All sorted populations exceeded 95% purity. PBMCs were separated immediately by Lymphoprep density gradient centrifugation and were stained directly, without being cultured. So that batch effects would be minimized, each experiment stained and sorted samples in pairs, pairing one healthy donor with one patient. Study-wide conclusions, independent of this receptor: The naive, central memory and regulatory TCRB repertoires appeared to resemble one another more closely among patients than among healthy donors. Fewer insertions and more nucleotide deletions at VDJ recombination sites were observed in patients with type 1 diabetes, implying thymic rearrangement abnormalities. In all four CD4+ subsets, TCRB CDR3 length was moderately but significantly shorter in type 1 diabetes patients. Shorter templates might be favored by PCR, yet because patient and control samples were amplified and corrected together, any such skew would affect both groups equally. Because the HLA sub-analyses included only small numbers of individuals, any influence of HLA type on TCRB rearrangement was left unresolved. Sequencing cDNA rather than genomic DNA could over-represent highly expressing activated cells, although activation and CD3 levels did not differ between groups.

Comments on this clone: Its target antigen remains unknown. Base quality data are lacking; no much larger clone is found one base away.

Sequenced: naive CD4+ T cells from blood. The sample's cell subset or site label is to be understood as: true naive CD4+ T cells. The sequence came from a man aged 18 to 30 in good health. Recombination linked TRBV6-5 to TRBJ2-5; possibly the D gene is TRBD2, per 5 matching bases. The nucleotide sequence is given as TGTGCCAGCAGTTACGGTGTATCGGGGTACCAAGAGACCCAGTACTTC. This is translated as CASSYGVSGYQETQYF.